The source of this T cell receptor beta chain is a study of yellow fever vaccine responses in identical twins. There are a few counts of this clonotype. Its specificity is not known. TCRdb called the RT-PCR reads again in MiXCR, with one record for every CDR3 protein. The sample contains 3,600 or so distinct CDR3 sequences, 70% to 90% of which appear only once. Study outcomes and limitations: Reportedly, twins showed a vaccine T cell response that looked partly convergent and partly personalized.

The sequence derives from a woman between 18 and 30 years old who received the yellow fever vaccine. The material sequenced was T cells from blood (PBMCs), unsorted or a sorted subset (not recorded which), taken before or after yellow fever vaccination (not recorded which).

In DNA, the CDR3 is TGCGCCAGCAGCTTGGCCACGGATCTCAACGAGCAGTACTTC. Amino acids: CASSLATDLNEQYF. This chain joins TRBV5-1 and TRBJ2-7; D unresolved. The V end was cut by 0 bases, the J end by 5 bases, with 12 bases between. This CDR3 comprises 14 residues. Germline lookup yields CDR1 SGHRS and CDR2 YFSETQ.